The clone carrying this T cell receptor (beta chain) was recorded many times. This sample is drawn from a study of response to subunit inactivated influenza vaccine. TCRdb reprocessed the RT-PCR reads via MiXCR and lists one record per CDR3 protein. Of approximately 500,000 distinct CDR3 sequences in the sample, about an eighth are singletons; the top ten hold 10% to 15%. Germline V lookup: CDR1 SGHTA, CDR2 FQGNSA. V lost 0 bases, J lost 5 bases, and 14 bases lay in between. This CDR3 has 17 amino acids. The source of this sequence is a man aged 45 to 65 who received an inactivated influenza vaccine. The rearrangement joins TRBV7-2 to TRBJ1-6; a weak D match, TRBD1 (5 bases). This sample comprised PBMCs from blood, obtained about 40 days after vaccination. The CDR3 reads CASSLARDRKNNSPLHF. In DNA, the CDR3 is TGTGCCAGCAGCTTAGCCCGGGACCGAAAAAATAATTCACCCCTCCACTTT.